This entry lists 10 T cell receptor beta chains sequenced from one sample in a study of blood T cell repertoires in COVID-19. Profiled with immunoSEQ multiplex PCR; TCRdb holds only in-frame clones, not every one. Of roughly 86,000 clones listed, about 78% are singletons. Sequenced input: peripheral blood. Receptors originate from a man aged 50-59 years who had recovered from COVID-19.

The rearrangement uses TRBV7-8 and TRBJ2-7, with D perhaps being TRBD1 or TRBD2 (6 bases each). Germline assignment: CDR1 SGHVS and CDR2 FQNEAQ. This CDR3 region has 13 residues. Trimming took off 6 bases at V and 6 bases at J, with 15 bases between the two ends. This CDR3 is CASRRGGPGEQYF. The DNA of the CDR3 is TGTGCCAGCAGGCGAGGGGGGCCGGGCGAGCAGTACTTC.

This chain links TRBV9 with TRBJ1-1; possible D gene TRBD1, 6 bases. Trimming took 0 bases from V and 2 from J, leaving 11 bases between them. The germline gives CDR1 SGDLS, CDR2 YYNGEE. CDR3 size: 15 residues. The DNA of the CDR3 is TGTGCCAGCAGCGTAGGCCCAGGGGCTAACACTGAAGCTTTCTTT. This gives the protein CASSVGPGANTEAFF.

CDR3 bases: TGTGCCAGCAGCAAAAGTGCGAAACAAGAGACCCAGTACTTC. Translated: CASSKSAKQETQYF. The J gene is TRBJ2-5, the V gene TRBV9; D not resolved. Germline loops: CDR1 SGDLS, CDR2 YYNGEE. Trimming shortened V by 4 bases and J by 2 bases, and 12 bases separated the two germline ends. This CDR3 comprises 14 residues. Full variable domain (missing parts from reference TRBV9 and TRBJ2-5): DSGVTQTPKHLITATGQRVTLRCSPRSGDLSVYWYQQSLDQGLQFLIQYYNGEERAKGNILERFSAQQFPDLHSELNLSSLELGDSALYFCASSKSAKQETQYFGPGTRLLVL.

The chain carries TRBV27 and TRBJ2-6; TRBD1 matches at 7 bases. Germline V gene lookup returns CDR1 MNHEY and CDR2 SMNVEV (reference sequence). V trimming: 10 bases; J trimming: 0 bases; junction bases outside the gene matches: 12. There are 17 residues in the CDR3. CDR3 in DNA: TGTGCCACCAGCGACAGGGTTTTTCGCTCTGGGGCCAACGTCCTGACTTTC. Protein product: CATSDRVFRSGANVLTF.

The rearrangement links TRBV18 to TRBJ2-6, with 7 bases fitting TRBD2. Germline loops: CDR1 KGHSH, CDR2 LQKENI. The CDR3 is 20 residues long. The junction had 13 bases not matched to a gene; V was cut back by 1 base and J by 1 base. CDR3 in amino acids: CASSPRQGGSLGSGANVLTF. Written as DNA, the CDR3 is TGTGCCAGCTCACCACGGCAGGGAGGGAGCCTTGGGTCTGGGGCCAACGTCCTGACTTTC.

The rearrangement links TRBV27 to TRBJ1-5; TRBD1 matches 8 bases. The CDR3 is made up of 16 amino acids. The junction had 7 bases not matched to a gene; V was cut back by 6 bases and J by 0 bases. In germline, CDR1 is MNHEY, CDR2 SMNVEV (reference sequence). The chain's CDR3 is CASRPQGAYSNQPQHF. The CDR3 coding sequence is TGTGCCAGCAGACCTCAGGGGGCTTATAGCAATCAGCCCCAGCATTTT.

The V call is TRBV30, the J call TRBJ2-2; a weak D match, TRBD1 (6 bases). CDR1 and CDR2 from the germline V gene are GTSNPN and SVGIG (reference sequence). There are 14 residues in the CDR3. Deletions cut 4 bases from V and 4 bases from J, with 13 bases between. CDR3 loop: CAWNLQGGTGELFF. The CDR3 coding sequence is TGTGCCTGGAACCTACAGGGCGGCACCGGGGAGCTGTTTTTT.

V gene TRBV5-4 combines with J gene TRBJ2-3; tentatively, D is TRBD2 (5 bases). Germline CDR1 is SGHNT and CDR2 is YYREEE (reference sequence). Trimming stripped 1 base from V and 5 bases from J, with 8 bases between. The CDR3 is 13 residues long. This CDR3 is CASSLQRRDTQYF. In DNA, the CDR3 is TGTGCCAGCAGCTTGCAGCGGAGAGATACGCAGTATTTT.

The CDR3 loop reads CASSATGWTYEQYF. The CDR3 DNA follows: TGTGCCAGTAGTGCGACAGGTTGGACCTACGAGCAGTACTTC. The gene calls are TRBV19 and TRBJ2-7, with D possibly TRBD1 on 6 matching bases. Trimming cost V 5 bases and J 2 bases, with 13 bases left between them. CDR3 length: 14 residues. Germline V lookup: CDR1 LNHDA, CDR2 SQIVND (reference sequence).

The chain recombines TRBV7-9 with TRBJ1-2; TRBD1 aligns across 10 bases. The V gene end was trimmed by 7 bases and the J gene end by 8 bases; junction bases not matched to a gene: 13. CDR3 length: 15 residues. Germline loops: CDR1 SEHNR, CDR2 FQNEAQ (reference sequence). CDR3 sequence: CASTVGQGTTRGYTF. The CDR3 nucleotides are TGTGCCAGCACCGTGGGACAGGGGACAACTCGGGGCTACACCTTC.